These T cell receptor beta chains were read from a single sample in a study of OX40 agonist ivuxolimab in advanced cancers. Sequencing used immunoSEQ multiplex PCR; TCRdb keeps in-frame clones, though not all of them. The sample records nearly 65,000 clones, 91% being singletons. This material consisted of CD4+ or CD8+ T cells sorted from blood, taken in a trial of the OX40 agonist ivuxolimab. The receptors shown here come from an adult with an advanced solid tumor such as melanoma, head and neck, liver or kidney cancer. CDR3s include the opening cysteine and the closing phenylalanine or tryptophan. The order of the fields is J gene, D gene, clone size, V gene, CDR3 protein, CDR3 DNA. The D gene is left open where the match is weak. Only some rows state a clone size, as once, few, many or a class for expanded clones.

j_call: TRBJ1-1; d_call: .; clone_size: .; v_call: TRBV11-2; cdr3_aa: CASSLGGNTEAFF; cdr3_nt: TGTGCCAGCAGCTTAGGGGGGAACACTGAAGCTTTCTTT
j_call: TRBJ2-1; d_call: .; clone_size: .; v_call: TRBV27; cdr3_aa: CASSLWGPYEQFF; cdr3_nt: TGTGCCAGCAGTTTATGGGGCCCCTATGAGCAGTTCTTC
j_call: TRBJ2-1; d_call: .; clone_size: once; v_call: TRBV27; cdr3_aa: CASSPQGEGHNEQFF; cdr3_nt: TGTGCCAGCAGTCCCCAGGGAGAGGGTCACAATGAGCAGTTCTTC
j_call: TRBJ2-7; d_call: TRBD2; clone_size: few; v_call: TRBV7-9; cdr3_aa: CASSHPAGAYEQYF; cdr3_nt: TGTGCCAGCAGCCACCCAGCGGGGGCCTACGAGCAGTACTTC
j_call: TRBJ2-7; d_call: TRBD2; clone_size: .; v_call: TRBV5-5; cdr3_aa: CASSATPNSPLAETYEQYF; cdr3_nt: TGTGCCAGCAGCGCTACCCCCAACTCTCCTCTAGCGGAGACCTACGAGCAGTACTTC
j_call: TRBJ2-2; d_call: .; clone_size: .; v_call: TRBV2; cdr3_aa: CASSGTSIMGELFF; cdr3_nt: TGTGCCAGCAGCGGGACTTCTATCATGGGGGAGCTGTTTTTT
j_call: TRBJ2-1; d_call: TRBD2; clone_size: once; v_call: TRBV7-6; cdr3_aa: CASSSTGTSGGTSYNEQFF; cdr3_nt: TGTGCCAGCAGCTCCACCGGGACTAGCGGGGGGACCTCCTACAATGAGCAGTTCTTC
j_call: TRBJ1-3; d_call: .; clone_size: once; v_call: TRBV6-5; cdr3_aa: CASIQTGEGNTIYF; cdr3_nt: TGTGCCAGCATCCAAACGGGGGAAGGAAACACCATATATTTT
j_call: TRBJ1-1; d_call: .; clone_size: .; v_call: TRBV19; cdr3_aa: CASSIDPGDDTEAFF; cdr3_nt: TGTGCCAGTAGTATTGACCCAGGTGACGACACTGAAGCTTTCTTT
j_call: TRBJ2-1; d_call: TRBD2; clone_size: .; v_call: TRBV9; cdr3_aa: CASSPQSSRSGRPLGGYEQFF; cdr3_nt: TGTGCCAGCAGCCCCCAGAGCTCCCGGAGCGGGAGGCCCCTAGGGGGGTATGAGCAGTTCTTC
j_call: TRBJ2-7; d_call: TRBD2; clone_size: .; v_call: TRBV5-4; cdr3_aa: CASSPGLAGELSEQYF; cdr3_nt: TGTGCCAGCAGCCCGGGACTAGCGGGAGAATTGAGCGAGCAGTACTTC
j_call: TRBJ2-3; d_call: .; clone_size: .; v_call: TRBV4-1; cdr3_aa: CASSQGVLASTDTQYF; cdr3_nt: TGCGCCAGCAGCCAAGGCGTACTAGCTAGCACAGATACGCAGTATTTT
j_call: TRBJ2-7; d_call: TRBD2; clone_size: .; v_call: TRBV5-6; cdr3_aa: CASSGTGTGTREQYF; cdr3_nt: TGTGCCAGCAGCGGAACCGGGACGGGGACTAGGGAGCAGTACTTC
j_call: TRBJ1-5; d_call: .; clone_size: .; v_call: TRBV19; cdr3_aa: CASSIDPADVFSNQPQHF; cdr3_nt: TGTGCCAGTAGTATCGATCCGGCCGACGTCTTTAGCAATCAGCCCCAGCATTTT
j_call: TRBJ1-1; d_call: .; clone_size: .; v_call: TRBV28; cdr3_aa: CASSSPDPSTEAFF; cdr3_nt: TGTGCCAGCAGTTCACCAGACCCCTCCACTGAAGCTTTCTTT
j_call: TRBJ2-1; d_call: .; clone_size: .; v_call: TRBV7-3; cdr3_aa: CASSLIRGPYNEQFF; cdr3_nt: TGTGCCAGCAGCTTAATCCGGGGGCCTTACAATGAGCAGTTCTTC
j_call: TRBJ1-1; d_call: .; clone_size: .; v_call: TRBV5-4; cdr3_aa: CASTEQGATEAFF; cdr3_nt: TGTGCCAGCACCGAACAGGGTGCCACTGAAGCTTTCTTT
j_call: TRBJ1-2; d_call: .; clone_size: .; v_call: TRBV27; cdr3_aa: CASSLTGTNYGYTF; cdr3_nt: TGTGCCAGCAGTTTAACAGGCACTAACTATGGCTACACCTTC
j_call: TRBJ2-1; d_call: TRBD2; clone_size: .; v_call: TRBV7-9; cdr3_aa: CASSFPSGTYNEQFF; cdr3_nt: TGTGCCAGCAGCTTCCCTAGCGGGACTTACAATGAGCAGTTCTTC
j_call: TRBJ2-1; d_call: .; clone_size: .; v_call: TRBV11-2; cdr3_aa: CASSSVIYNEQFF; cdr3_nt: TGTGCCAGCAGCTCCGTAATCTACAATGAGCAGTTCTTC
j_call: TRBJ2-1; d_call: .; clone_size: .; v_call: TRBV6-5; cdr3_aa: CASSYSRDNSYNEQFF; cdr3_nt: TGTGCCAGCAGTTACTCTCGGGACAACTCCTACAATGAGCAGTTCTTC
j_call: TRBJ2-7; d_call: .; clone_size: .; v_call: TRBV27; cdr3_aa: CASSFGGQYEQYF; cdr3_nt: TGTGCCAGCAGTTTTGGAGGCCAATACGAGCAGTACTTC
j_call: TRBJ2-7; d_call: TRBD1; clone_size: .; v_call: TRBV5-6; cdr3_aa: CASSPTGGSYEQYF; cdr3_nt: TGTGCCAGCAGCCCGACAGGGGGCTCCTACGAGCAGTACTTC
j_call: TRBJ2-3; d_call: TRBD2; clone_size: .; v_call: TRBV6-4; cdr3_aa: CASSPRIGEGITDTQYF; cdr3_nt: TGTGCCAGCAGCCCCCGGATAGGGGAGGGAATCACAGATACGCAGTATTTT
j_call: TRBJ1-6; d_call: .; clone_size: .; v_call: TRBV6-5; cdr3_aa: CASSPTGGNSPLHF; cdr3_nt: TGTGCCAGCAGCCCGACGGGGGGCAATTCACCCCTCCACTTT
j_call: TRBJ1-5; d_call: .; clone_size: .; v_call: TRBV19; cdr3_aa: CASSMIWGPNQPQHF; cdr3_nt: TGTGCCAGTAGTATGATATGGGGGCCCAATCAGCCCCAGCATTTT
j_call: TRBJ2-1; d_call: .; clone_size: .; v_call: TRBV5-5; cdr3_aa: CASSVRDGGSYNEQFF; cdr3_nt: TGTGCCAGCAGCGTGAGGGACGGTGGATCCTACAATGAGCAGTTCTTC
j_call: TRBJ1-4; d_call: TRBD1; clone_size: .; v_call: TRBV15; cdr3_aa: CATRGDRGINEKLFF; cdr3_nt: TGTGCCACCAGAGGAGACAGGGGGATTAATGAAAAACTGTTTTTT
j_call: TRBJ2-3; d_call: TRBD2; clone_size: once; v_call: TRBV11-3; cdr3_aa: CASSVSAGTSPTDTQYF; cdr3_nt: TGTGCCAGCAGTGTTAGCGCCGGGACTAGTCCCACAGATACGCAGTATTTT
j_call: TRBJ1-1; d_call: .; clone_size: .; v_call: TRBV9; cdr3_aa: CASSGSDSANTEAFF; cdr3_nt: TGTGCCAGCAGCGGATCGGATTCAGCGAACACTGAAGCTTTCTTT
j_call: TRBJ2-1; d_call: .; clone_size: .; v_call: TRBV29-1; cdr3_aa: CSVEPTGYNEQFF; cdr3_nt: TGCAGCGTTGAACCGACAGGATACAATGAGCAGTTCTTC
j_call: TRBJ2-2; d_call: TRBD2; clone_size: .; v_call: TRBV6-6; cdr3_aa: CASSYGGGNTGELFF; cdr3_nt: TGTGCCAGCAGTTATGGGGGGGGTAACACCGGGGAGCTGTTTTTT